This T cell receptor beta chain was identified during a study of cytomegalovirus exposure and HLA in healthy donors. Study results and caveats: There were about 160 TCR beta chains listed as cytomegalovirus-associated.

The germline CDR1 and CDR2 sequences are SGHKS and YYEKEE (reference sequence). The CDR3 is 14 residues long. Trimming cost V 1 base and J 4 bases, with 9 bases left between them. The primer mix had 60 Vbeta and 13 Jbeta primers. The repertoire was sequenced with immunoSEQ multiplex PCR; TCRdb's copy has only in-frame clones and lacks some. The sample has about 160,000 clones, under 75% seen once. Donors were nominally healthy when sampled, though unrecorded immune exposures were likely. As concerns this clone: Its antigen is as yet unknown.

The rearrangement uses TRBV5-5 and TRBJ1-5; D is undetermined. This receptor was obtained from a man in his forties in good health and CMV-seropositive. Input material: PBMCs. CDR3: CASSLPGTNQPQHF. The CDR3, as DNA: TGTGCCAGCAGCTTGCCAGGAACTAATCAGCCCCAGCATTTT.